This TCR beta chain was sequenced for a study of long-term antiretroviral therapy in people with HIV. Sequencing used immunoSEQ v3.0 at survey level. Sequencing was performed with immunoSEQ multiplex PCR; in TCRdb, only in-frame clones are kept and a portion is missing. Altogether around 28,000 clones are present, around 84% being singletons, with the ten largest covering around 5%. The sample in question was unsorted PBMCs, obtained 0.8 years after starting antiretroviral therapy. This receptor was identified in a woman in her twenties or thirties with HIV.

The CDR3 DNA is TGCGCCACACTCGACAGGGGAGAGACTGAAGCTTTCTTT. Translating gives CATLDRGETEAFF. This rearrangement joins TRBV10-2 to TRBJ1-1, with 8 bases aligning to TRBD1. The CDR3 has 13 residues. V lost 10 bases and J lost 5; bases outside the gene matches: 9. Germline CDR1 is WSHSY and CDR2 is SAAADI.